This T cell receptor (beta chain) is drawn from a study of response to subunit inactivated influenza vaccine. Study-level points and caveats: Only a handful of new T cells, the authors suggested, are recruited with each seasonal influenza vaccination.

TCRdb re-analysed the RT-PCR reads in MiXCR, keeping a single row per CDR3 protein. The sample holds roughly 760,000 distinct CDR3 sequences; approximately 22% are singletons and the top ten take roughly 10%. Germline-derived CDR1 and CDR2 are MNHEY and SVGAGI. Trimming cost V 2 bases and J 3 bases, with 11 bases left between them. The CDR3 extends over 15 amino acids. The table lists this clonotype with a few counts. Antigen unknown. This chain uses TRBV6-5 with TRBJ1-3; D is ambiguous. The input for sequencing was PBMCs from blood, taken 5 days after vaccination. This receptor was obtained from a man aged 50 or older who received an inactivated influenza vaccine. This CDR3 is CASSYRHQLGNTIYF. In nucleotides, the CDR3 is TGTGCCAGCAGTTACCGTCATCAGCTTGGAAACACCATATATTTT.